This T cell receptor (beta chain) derives from a study of beta chain features in type 1 diabetes. Sequenced material consisted of expressed TCRB transcripts (all of the isolated RNA was reverse transcribed). Using immunoSEQ multiplex PCR, the repertoire was profiled, and TCRdb retains in-frame clones only, with some absent. The table has about 320,000 clones, around 15% seen once; the top ten hold roughly 7%. This CDR3 has 13 amino acids. V dropped 6 bases and J dropped 5; count of bases not matched to a gene: 4. CDR1 is LNHDA, CDR2 SQIVND, per germline (reference sequence). This TCR came from a man aged 30 to 39 in good health. Sample: central memory CD4+ T cells from blood. This sequence joins TRBV19 and TRBJ2-3, with TRBD1 matching 8 bases. The CDR3 loop reads CASRRQGKDTQYF. The CDR3 nucleotides read TGTGCCAGTAGGCGACAGGGGAAAGATACGCAGTATTTT.